This entry lists 10 T cell receptor beta chains sequenced from one sample in a study of beta chain features in type 1 diabetes. General observations from the study: The study found moderately but significantly shorter TCRB CDR3s in all four CD4+ subsets of Type 1 diabetes patients.

These receptors have no known antigen. The entirety of the isolated RNA underwent reverse transcription, so expressed TCRB transcripts were sequenced. This table comes from immunoSEQ multiplex PCR, and its TCRdb copy is limited to in-frame clones, with some not included. The table records about 370,000 clones, around a tenth of them present only once. Sequences were obtained from central memory CD4+ T cells from blood. The source is a man aged 25-45 years with type 1 diabetes.

This clone has a handful of counts. The gene calls are TRBV6-1 and TRBJ1-5; D remains ambiguous. Between the trimmed V and J ends, which lost 1 base and 4 bases, there was a span of 11 bases. Germline V lookup: CDR1 MNHNS, CDR2 SASEGT. CDR3 length: 15 residues. As DNA, the CDR3 is TGTGCCAGCAGTGAAGGACCACAGACAAATCAGCCCCAGCATTTT. This gives the protein CASSEGPQTNQPQHF.

This clone was found a few times. The chain carries TRBV7-9 and TRBJ1-2, with D tentatively TRBD1 (6 bases). There are 14 residues in the CDR3. Germline V CDR1 and CDR2: SEHNR, FQNEAQ (reference sequence). The V gene lost 4 bases and the J gene lost 5 bases, with 14 bases spanning the gap. The CDR3 DNA sequence: TGTGCCAGCAGCTCCGATAACAGGGTGTATGGCTACACCTTC. The encoded protein is CASSSDNRVYGYTF.

The rearrangement links TRBV5-6 to TRBJ1-2; 7 bases align to TRBD1. V dropped 4 bases and J dropped 3; count of bases not matched to a gene: 6. This CDR3 region has 14 residues. Germline values: CDR1 SGHDT, CDR2 YYEEEE. In DNA, the CDR3 is TGTGCCAGCAGCCTGGACAGGACCGACTATGGCTACACCTTC. Protein sequence: CASSLDRTDYGYTF.

The V gene is TRBV11-1, the J gene TRBJ2-2; possible D gene TRBD2, 6 bases. The CDR3 sequence is 17 residues long. Germline V lookup: CDR1 SGHAT, CDR2 FQDESV (reference sequence). V dropped 5 bases and J dropped 1 base, with 17 bases sitting between them. CDR3 amino acids: CASSRLIGGENTGELFF. CDR3 in DNA: TGTGCCAGCAGCCGGCTTATCGGCGGGGAGAACACCGGGGAGCTGTTTTTT. The full variable domain, in which reference TRBV11-1 and TRBJ2-2 provide the parts outside the CDR3, is EAEVAQSPRYKITEKSQAVAFWCDPISGHATLYWYRQILGQGPELLVQFQDESVVDDSQLPKDRFSAERLKGVDSTLKIQPAELGDSAMYLCASSRLIGGENTGELFFGEGSRLTVL.

The chain carries TRBV7-9 and TRBJ2-7; 11 nucleotides align to TRBD1. The CDR3 extends over 15 amino acids. The germline V gene encodes CDR1 SEHNR and CDR2 FQNEAQ (reference sequence). J was trimmed by 7 bases and V by 2 bases; bases with no gene match: 7. CDR3 nucleotides: TGTGCCAGCAGCTTATGGGACAGGGGGTTAAGGGAGCAGTACTTC. It codes for CASSLWDRGLREQYF.

The rearrangement uses TRBV4-1 and TRBJ2-1, with 11 bases aligning to TRBD2. This CDR3 region has 18 residues. Germline V gives CDR1 MGHRA, CDR2 YSYEKL. The J segment lost 2 bases and the V segment lost 1 base, leaving 7 bases of the junction unmatched. The CDR3 spells CASSQGLGLAETYNEQFF. For the CDR3, the DNA is TGCGCCAGCAGCCAAGGCCTGGGACTAGCGGAGACCTACAATGAGCAGTTCTTC.

This clone was seen a handful of times. This rearrangement joins TRBV7-9 to TRBJ2-5; TRBD2 aligns across 7 bases. V shed 8 bases and J 3 bases; nucleotides not matched to a gene: 9. From germline, CDR1 is SEHNR and CDR2 FQNEAQ (reference sequence). This CDR3 region has 14 residues. CDR3 in amino acids: CASCVRAGEETQYF. CDR3 in DNA: TGTGCCAGCTGTGTCAGGGCGGGAGAAGAGACCCAGTACTTC.

This clone was observed a handful of times. This chain links TRBV18 with TRBJ2-3; 9 nucleotides line up with TRBD2. From germline, CDR1 is KGHSH and CDR2 LQKENI. The length of the CDR3 is 17 residues. V lost 5 bases to trimming and J lost 5 bases; unmatched junction nucleotides: 14. The CDR3 loop reads CASSASIAGAGEDTQYF. CDR3 coding DNA: TGTGCCAGCTCAGCTTCGATAGCGGGAGCAGGAGAAGATACGCAGTATTTT.

In its sample, this clone was seen a few times. The gene calls are TRBV6-6 and TRBJ2-5, with D perhaps matching TRBD1 (5 bases). This CDR3 has 11 residues. Trimming stripped 10 bases from V and 0 bases from J, with 6 bases between. The V gene's germline CDR1 is MNHNY and CDR2 SVGAGI (reference sequence). DNA of the CDR3: TGTGCCATCAGGGACCAAGAGACCCAGTACTTC. It specifies CAIRDQETQYF.

Details on this clone: This same CDR3 is encoded by further DNA sequences in the sample. The CDR3: CATRDSNYGYTF. The CDR3, as DNA: TGTGCCACAAGAGACAGTAACTATGGCTACACCTTC. The chain is built from TRBV27 and TRBJ1-2; a possible D gene is TRBD1 (5 bases). The CDR3 length is 12 residues. V lost 10 bases to trimming and J lost 1 base, with 10 bases between them. Germline V gives CDR1 MNHEY, CDR2 SMNVEV (reference sequence).